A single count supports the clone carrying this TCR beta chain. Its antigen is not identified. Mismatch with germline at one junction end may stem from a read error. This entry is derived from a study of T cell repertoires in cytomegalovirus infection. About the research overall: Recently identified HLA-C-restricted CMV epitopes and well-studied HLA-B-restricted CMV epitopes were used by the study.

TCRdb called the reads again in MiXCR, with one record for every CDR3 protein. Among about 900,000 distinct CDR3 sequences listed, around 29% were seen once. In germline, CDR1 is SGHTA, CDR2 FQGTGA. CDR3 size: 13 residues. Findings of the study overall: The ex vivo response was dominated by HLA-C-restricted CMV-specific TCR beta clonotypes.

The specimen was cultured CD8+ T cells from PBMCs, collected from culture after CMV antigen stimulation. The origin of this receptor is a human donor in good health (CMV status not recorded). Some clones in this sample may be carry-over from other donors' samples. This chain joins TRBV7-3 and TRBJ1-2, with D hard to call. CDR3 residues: CACSPADNYGYTF. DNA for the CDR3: TGTGCCTGCAGCCCTGCAGATAACTATGGCTACACCTTC.